This T cell receptor (beta chain) comes out of a study of cytotoxic CD8 clonotypes in ibrutinib-treated CLL. Study in general: On average, fewer than 95,000 productive rearrangements and approximately 250,000 productive templates per sample.

Unmatched junction bases numbered 13, after V lost 10 bases and J lost 2 bases. This CDR3 is 16 amino acids long. CDR1 and CDR2 (germline): MDHEN, SYDVKM. Investigators sourced approximately 2 micrograms of genomic DNA from cryopreserved PBMCs for TCR beta libraries. Sequencing sought depths of 1 in 200,000 to 1 in 1 million T cells. Here immunoSEQ multiplex PCR was the method, and the copy in TCRdb shows in-frame clones only, minus some. The data contain around 300,000 clones, roughly 79% of them singletons. The source is a human donor with chronic lymphocytic leukemia. The starting material was PBMCs, obtained before ibrutinib treatment. This chain uses TRBV28 with TRBJ2-7, with TRBD2 identical over 11 bases. CDR3 sequence (DNA): TGTGCCACCGGTGGGGCTAGCGGGAGGACTACCTACGAGCAGTACTTC. Residues: CATGGASGRTTYEQYF.